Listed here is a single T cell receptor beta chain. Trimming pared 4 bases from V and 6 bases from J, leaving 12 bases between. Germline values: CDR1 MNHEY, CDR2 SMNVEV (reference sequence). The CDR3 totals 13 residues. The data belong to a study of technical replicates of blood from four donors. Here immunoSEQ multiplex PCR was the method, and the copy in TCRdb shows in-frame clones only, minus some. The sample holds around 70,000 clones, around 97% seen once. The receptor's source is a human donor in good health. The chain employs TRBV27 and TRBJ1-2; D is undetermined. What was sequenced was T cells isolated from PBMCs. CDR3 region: CASSYAGVDGYTF. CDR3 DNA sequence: TGTGCCAGCAGTTACGCCGGGGTTGATGGCTACACCTTC.